This T cell receptor beta chain derives from a study of human T cells and chemical hapten exposure. As for the study in general: A roughly 2 cm by roughly 2 cm inner upper arm patch received 2% DPC for sensitization.

TCRdb independently ran MiXCR on the RACE reads; one entry per CDR3 protein. The sample yields 200,000 to 300,000 distinct CDR3 sequences, roughly 8.9% seen once. This clonotype has just a few counts. Its matching antigen is unknown. Study-wide results and limits: Controls had significantly fewer large CDR3 similarity clusters than were formed by expanded TCRs.

The V and J ends lost 1 base and 4 bases, in that order; junction bases with no gene match: 9. There are 16 residues in the CDR3. Germline lookup yields CDR1 SQVTM and CDR2 ANQGSEA. Time point denoted: pre-sensitization, week 0. The treatment: therapeutic diphenylcyclopropenone sensitization with weekly scalp DPC. The chain links TRBV29-1 to TRBJ2-3; 9 bases agree with TRBD2. Here the sequenced sample was whole blood, taken in connection with sensitization to the hapten diphenylcyclopropenone (DPC). This TCR was recovered from a woman between 35 and 50 years old with alopecia areata. Some clones in this sample may be carry-over from other donors' samples. The CDR3 spells CSVEGASGIKADTQYF. The CDR3 DNA sequence: TGCAGCGTTGAAGGGGCTAGCGGGATTAAGGCAGATACGCAGTATTTT.